The entry below describes one TCR beta chain. What it binds is unknown. These data belong to a study of cytomegalovirus exposure and HLA in healthy donors. The overall study: Later, an analysis reported that the 110 or so validation repertoires had used the same platform as the approximately 670 first-cohort repertoires.

Germline CDR1 is MDHEN and CDR2 is SYDVKM. There are 17 residues in the CDR3. The V gene end was trimmed by 8 bases and the J gene end by 3 bases; junction bases not matched to a gene: 11. It was the approximately 130-subject validation cohort, separate from the approximately 700-subject first cohort, to which the donors belonged. General study results and limits: Researchers catalogued 150 or so TCR beta chains as cytomegalovirus-associated. Clusters of TCRs from the first cohort tended to co-occur in the 100 to 150 validation repertoires (as a later analysis found).

This table comes from immunoSEQ multiplex PCR, and its TCRdb copy is limited to in-frame clones, with some not included. Of 250,000 to 400,000 clones in the sample, approximately 88% are singletons; the top ten hold roughly 0.96%. Material: PBMCs. The chain recombines TRBV28 with TRBJ2-6; TRBD1 agrees at 9 bases. The sequence was collected from a man aged 25 to 40 in good health and CMV-seronegative. The CDR3 bases are TGTGCCAGCTTCGGGACAGGGTTTTCTCTTGGGGCCAACGTCCTGACTTTC. Its translation is CASFGTGFSLGANVLTF. Drawing the rest from reference TRBV28 and TRBJ2-6, the complete variable domain is DVKVTQSSRYLVKRTGEKVFLECVQDMDHENMFWYRQDPGLGLRLIYFSYDVKMKEKGDIPEGYSVSREKKERFSLILESASTNQTSMYLCASFGTGFSLGANVLTFGAGSRLTVL.